The following is a TCR beta chain sequence with its context. The sample comes from a study of CD8+ T cells in alopecia areata. The CDR3 runs to 14 residues. Per germline, CDR1 SGHRS and CDR2 YFSETQ. The ends were cut back, 2 bases at V and 0 bases at J, with 6 bases in the middle. Reverse transcription of extracted RNA yielded cDNA, which provided the sequencing template. Profiling relied on immunoSEQ multiplex PCR, and the TCRdb table lists in-frame clones only, not all of them. This table holds around 190,000 clones, approximately 60% found once. Treatment of the sample: oral pan-JAK inhibitor, 5-10 mg twice daily.

The TCR originated in a human donor with alopecia areata. Sequencing used CD4+ T cells sorted from blood, obtained at week 4, from a patient treated with tofacitinib. V usage is TRBV5-1 and J usage is TRBJ1-5; no clear D gene. The CDR3 spells CASSLENSNQPQHF. The CDR3 DNA reads TGCGCCAGCAGCTTAGAGAATAGCAATCAGCCCCAGCATTTT.